Listed below are T cell receptor beta chains from one sample, sequenced in a study of blood T cell repertoires in COVID-19. Data came from immunoSEQ multiplex PCR; TCRdb stores just in-frame clones and leaves some out. This sample carries 30,000 to 45,000 clones, approximately 88% of them seen once, and the ten largest clones take around 7%. The sequenced sample was peripheral blood. The receptors come from a human donor in a cohort sampled during active COVID-19. Each CDR3 is given with its conserved first and last residue. The D gene is left open where the match is weak. Only some rows state a clone size, as once, few, many or a class for expanded clones.

clone_size j_call v_call d_call cdr3_nt cdr3_aa
- TRBJ1-1 TRBV15 - TGTGCCACCAGCAGAGATGCGGCATCGAACACTGAAGCTTTCTTT CATSRDAASNTEAFF
- TRBJ2-1 TRBV7-2 TRBD1 TGTGCCAGCAGGAAACCCGGGACAGTTGACAATGAGCAGTTCTTC CASRKPGTVDNEQFF
- TRBJ2-7 TRBV7-6 TRBD2 TGTGCCAGCAGCTTGGTAGCGGGGGCATCCTACGAGCAGTACTTC CASSLVAGASYEQYF
- TRBJ2-6 TRBV7-8 - TGTGCCAGCAGCTTAGTACTGAACTCTGGGGCCAACGTCCTGACTTTC CASSLVLNSGANVLTF
- TRBJ2-5 TRBV7-3 - TGTGCCAGCAGCGTATCCGGGACACCTCGGGAGACCCAGTACTTC CASSVSGTPRETQYF
- TRBJ2-3 TRBV2 TRBD2 TGTGCCAGCGTGGGCGGGAGTGCAGATACGCAGTATTTT CASVGGSADTQYF
- TRBJ2-1 TRBV5-1 TRBD2 TGCGCCAGCAGCCCGGGACTAGCGGGGGGGCGGAAGGAGCAGTTCTTC CASSPGLAGGRKEQFF
- TRBJ1-1 TRBV4-3 - TGCGCCAGCAGCCAAGGGAGGGCATACCCTTCCTTT CASSQGRAYPSF
- TRBJ1-4 TRBV2 - TGTGCCAGCAGACGGGACGGGGGGGAAAAACTGTTTTTT CASRRDGGEKLFF
once TRBJ2-1 TRBV5-6 TRBD1 TGTGCCAGCAGTATGGGGACAGGGAAGCAGTTCTTC CASSMGTGKQFF
- TRBJ2-3 TRBV11-2 - TGTGCCAGCAGCTCGAGACAAACTGGTACAGATACGCAGTATTTT CASSSRQTGTDTQYF
- TRBJ2-2 TRBV7-6 - TGTGCCAGCAGCTTAACCCCCGGGTGGAAAGGGGAGCTGTTTTTT CASSLTPGWKGELFF
- TRBJ1-5 TRBV28 TRBD1 TGTGCCAGCAGTCCGACACAGGGGGCTCATCAGCCCCAGCATTTT CASSPTQGAHQPQHF
- TRBJ1-5 TRBV28 TRBD1 TGTGCCAGCAGTTTAGGGACAGGGGTCCTTCAGCCCCAGCATTTT CASSLGTGVLQPQHF
- TRBJ2-2 TRBV9 TRBD2 TGTGCCAGCAGCCAAGGACTAGCGGGGACCGGGGAGCTGTTTTTT CASSQGLAGTGELFF
- TRBJ2-1 TRBV7-3 TRBD2 TGTGCCAGCAGCCCATGGCGGGAGGGCCTTAATGAGCAGTTCTTC CASSPWREGLNEQFF
- TRBJ1-5 TRBV7-8 TRBD1 TGTGCCAGCAGCTTCGGCACCGGGACAGGGTTTTATAGCAATCAGCCCCAGCATTTT CASSFGTGTGFYSNQPQHF
- TRBJ2-3 TRBV12-3/TRBV12-4 - TGTGCCGCACTCCCCTGGTATTTT CAALPWYF
- TRBJ2-7 TRBV20-1 TRBD2 TGCAGTGCCAGTACCGGGACTAGCGGCTACGAGCAGTACTTC CSASTGTSGYEQYF
once TRBJ1-3 TRBV11-2 - TGTGCCAGCAGCTTAGAGGTTTCGGGAACAGTTCATCGGGCTGGAAACACCATATATTTT CASSLEVSGTVHRAGNTIYF
- TRBJ2-2 TRBV5-1 - TGCGCCAGCAGCTTGGGCCCTTCCCGACAAGCCACCGGGGAGCTGTTTTTT CASSLGPSRQATGELFF
- TRBJ2-2 TRBV7-2 - TGTGCCAGCAGCCCCCAACGAGGGACAATGAACACCGGGGAGCTGTTTTTT CASSPQRGTMNTGELFF
- TRBJ2-2 TRBV2 TRBD2 TGTGCCAGCAGACTAGCGGGGGGGCCGACCGGGGAGCTGTTTTTT CASRLAGGPTGELFF
- TRBJ1-5 TRBV12-3/TRBV12-4 - TGTGCCAGCAGTTTAGGCGGAGGAAAGCCCCAGCATTTT CASSLGGGKPQHF
few TRBJ1-5 TRBV7-2 - TGTGCCAGCAGCTGCCGGGACGGCGAGGGGGATAATCAGCCCCAGCATTTT CASSCRDGEGDNQPQHF